The entry below gives a single T cell receptor beta chain sequence along with its context. As yet, its antigen is unknown. The data are from a study of T cell responses to AZD1222 COVID-19 vaccine. The germline V gene has CDR1 SGHVS and CDR2 FQNEAQ. Trimming stripped 5 bases from V and 1 base from J, with 18 bases between. This CDR3 has 16 amino acids. Using immunoSEQ multiplex PCR, the repertoire was profiled, and TCRdb retains in-frame clones only, with some absent. This table has roughly 190,000 clones, approximately 94% appearing once. Findings of the study overall: Scientists sampled the repertoires only once the peak T cell response had passed. Spike-specific TCR breadth and depth grew following two AZD1222 doses. Among the donors, most were white British and more were female, and clonal diversity was possibly underestimated.

This sequence originates from an adult who received the MenACWY meningococcal vaccine as a control. The chain couples TRBV7-8 to TRBJ2-7; TRBD1 might be the D (6 bases). The source was peripheral blood, collected 28 days after the second dose of the MenACWY control vaccine. The CDR3 DNA sequence: TGTGCCAGCAGCCGGATTACAGGGTTCCGGTCCTACGAGCAGTACTTC. It translates to CASSRITGFRSYEQYF.